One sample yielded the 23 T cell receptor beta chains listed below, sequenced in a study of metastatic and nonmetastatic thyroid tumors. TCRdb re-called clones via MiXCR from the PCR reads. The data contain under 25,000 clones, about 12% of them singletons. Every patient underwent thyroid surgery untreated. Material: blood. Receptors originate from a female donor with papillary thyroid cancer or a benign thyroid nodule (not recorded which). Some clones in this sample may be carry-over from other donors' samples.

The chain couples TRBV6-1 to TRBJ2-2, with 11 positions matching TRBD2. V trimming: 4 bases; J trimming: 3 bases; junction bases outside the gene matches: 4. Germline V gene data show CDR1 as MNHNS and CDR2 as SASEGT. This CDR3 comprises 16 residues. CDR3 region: CASSVGLAEHTGELFF. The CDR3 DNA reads TGTGCCAGCAGTGTGGGACTAGCGGAGCACACCGGGGAGCTGTTTTTT.

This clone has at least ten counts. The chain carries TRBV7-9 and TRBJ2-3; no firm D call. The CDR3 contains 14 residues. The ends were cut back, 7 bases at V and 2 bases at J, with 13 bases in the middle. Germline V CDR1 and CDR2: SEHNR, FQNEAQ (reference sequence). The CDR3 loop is CASTKHKLTDTQYF. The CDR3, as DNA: TGTGCCAGCACCAAACACAAACTCACAGATACGCAGTATTTT.

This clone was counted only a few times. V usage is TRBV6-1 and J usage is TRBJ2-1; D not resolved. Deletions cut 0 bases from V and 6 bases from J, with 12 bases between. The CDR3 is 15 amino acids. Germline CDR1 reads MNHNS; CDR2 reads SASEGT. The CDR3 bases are TGTGCCAGCAGTGAAGCGTTGATAACGCGCAATGAGCAGTTCTTC. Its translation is CASSEALITRNEQFF.

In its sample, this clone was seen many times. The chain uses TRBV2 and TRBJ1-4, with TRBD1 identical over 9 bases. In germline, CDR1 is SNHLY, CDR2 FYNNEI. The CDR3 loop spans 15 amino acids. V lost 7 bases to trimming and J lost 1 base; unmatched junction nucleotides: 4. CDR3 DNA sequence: TGTGCCAGCACCCGGGACAGGGAAACTAATGAAAAACTGTTTTTT. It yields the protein CASTRDRETNEKLFF. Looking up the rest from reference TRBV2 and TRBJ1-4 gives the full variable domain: EPEVTQTPSHQVTQMGQEVILRCVPISNHLYFYWYRQILGQKVEFLVSFYNNEISEKSEIFDDQFSVERPDGSNFTLKIRSTKLEDSAMYFCASTRDRETNEKLFFGSGTQLSVL.

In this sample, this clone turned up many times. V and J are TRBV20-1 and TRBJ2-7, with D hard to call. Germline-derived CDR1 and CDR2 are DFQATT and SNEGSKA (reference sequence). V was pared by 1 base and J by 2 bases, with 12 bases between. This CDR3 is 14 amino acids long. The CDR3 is CSARGPIPPYEQYF. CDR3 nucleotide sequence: TGCAGTGCTAGAGGGCCCATCCCGCCCTACGAGCAGTACTTC.

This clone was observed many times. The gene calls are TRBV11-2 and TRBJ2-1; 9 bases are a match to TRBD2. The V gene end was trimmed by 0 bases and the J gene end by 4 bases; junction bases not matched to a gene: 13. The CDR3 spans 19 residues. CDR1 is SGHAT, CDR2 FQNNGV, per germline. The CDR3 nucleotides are TGTGCCAGCAGCTTAGATAGGGGGCAGGGACTAGCTGTTTACAATGAGCAGTTCTTC. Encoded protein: CASSLDRGQGLAVYNEQFF.

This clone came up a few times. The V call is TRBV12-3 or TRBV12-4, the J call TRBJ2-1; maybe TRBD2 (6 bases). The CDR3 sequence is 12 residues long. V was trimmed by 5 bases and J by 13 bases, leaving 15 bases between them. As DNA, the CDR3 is TGTGCCAGCAGTGGAGGGTTTTGGGTTCAGTTCTTC. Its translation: CASSGGFWVQFF.

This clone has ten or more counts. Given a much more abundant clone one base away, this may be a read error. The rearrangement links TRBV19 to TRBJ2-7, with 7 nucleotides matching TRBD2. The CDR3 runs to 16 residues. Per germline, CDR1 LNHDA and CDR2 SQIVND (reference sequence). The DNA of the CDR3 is TGTGCCAGTAGTATCCGCGGGGCTAGCGGCTCCTACGAGCAGCACTTC. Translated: CASSIRGASGSYEQHF.

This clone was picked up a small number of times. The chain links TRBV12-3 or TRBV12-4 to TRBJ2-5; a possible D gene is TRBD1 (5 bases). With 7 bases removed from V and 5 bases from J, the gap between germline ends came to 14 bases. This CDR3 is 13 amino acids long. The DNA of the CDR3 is TGTGCCAGCACCCCAGGGTACTGGGAGACCCAGTACTTC. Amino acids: CASTPGYWETQYF.

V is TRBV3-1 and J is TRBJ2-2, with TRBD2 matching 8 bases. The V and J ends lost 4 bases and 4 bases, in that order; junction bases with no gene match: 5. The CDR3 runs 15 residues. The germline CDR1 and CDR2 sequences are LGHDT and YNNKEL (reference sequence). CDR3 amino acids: CASSLSGAGTGELFF. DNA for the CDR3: TGTGCCAGCAGCCTTAGCGGGGCGGGCACCGGGGAGCTGTTTTTT.

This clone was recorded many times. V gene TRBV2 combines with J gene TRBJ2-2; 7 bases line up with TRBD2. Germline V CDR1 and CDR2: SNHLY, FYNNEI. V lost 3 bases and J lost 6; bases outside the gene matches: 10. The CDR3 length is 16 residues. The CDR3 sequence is CASSDGEGFSPGELFF. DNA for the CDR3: TGTGCCAGCAGTGACGGGGAGGGCTTTTCCCCCGGGGAGCTGTTTTTT.

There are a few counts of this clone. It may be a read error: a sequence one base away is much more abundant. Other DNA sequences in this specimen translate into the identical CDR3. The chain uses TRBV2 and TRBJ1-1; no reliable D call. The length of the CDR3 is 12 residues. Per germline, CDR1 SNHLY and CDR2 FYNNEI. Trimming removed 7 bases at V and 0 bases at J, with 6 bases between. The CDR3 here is CASTGLNTEAFF. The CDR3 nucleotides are TGTGCCAGCACCGGACTGAACACTGAAGCTTTCTTT.

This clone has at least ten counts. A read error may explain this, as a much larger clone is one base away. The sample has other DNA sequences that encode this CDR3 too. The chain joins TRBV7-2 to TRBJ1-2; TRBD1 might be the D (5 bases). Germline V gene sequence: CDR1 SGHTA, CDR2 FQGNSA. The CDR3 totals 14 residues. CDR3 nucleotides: TGTGCTAGCAGCACGGGACCGCGGTCTTTCGGCTACACCTTC. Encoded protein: CASSTGPRSFGYTF.

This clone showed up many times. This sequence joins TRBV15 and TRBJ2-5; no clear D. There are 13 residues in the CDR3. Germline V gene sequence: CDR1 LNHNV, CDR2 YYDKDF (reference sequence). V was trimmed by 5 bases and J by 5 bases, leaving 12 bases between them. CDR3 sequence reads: CATSPRFDETQYF. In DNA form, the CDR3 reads TGTGCCACCAGCCCCAGGTTCGACGAGACCCAGTACTTC. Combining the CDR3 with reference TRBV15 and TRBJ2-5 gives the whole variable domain DAMVIQNPRYQVTQFGKPVTLSCSQTLNHNVMYWYQQKSSQAPKLLFHYYDKDFNNEADTPDNFQSRRPNTSFCFLDIRSPGLGDTAMYLCATSPRFDETQYFGPGTRLLVL.

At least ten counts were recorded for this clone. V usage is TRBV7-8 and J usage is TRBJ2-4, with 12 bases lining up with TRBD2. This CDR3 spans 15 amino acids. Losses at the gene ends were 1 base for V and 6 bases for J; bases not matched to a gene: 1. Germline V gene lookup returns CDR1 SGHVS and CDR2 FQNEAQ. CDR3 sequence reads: CASSLGLAGVNIQYF. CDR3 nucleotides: TGTGCCAGCAGCTTAGGACTAGCGGGAGTAAACATTCAGTACTTC. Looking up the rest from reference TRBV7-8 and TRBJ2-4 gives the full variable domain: GAGVSQSPRYKVAKRGQDVALRCDPISGHVSLFWYQQALGQGPEFLTYFQNEAQLDKSGLPSDRFFAERPEGSVSTLKIQRTQQEDSAVYLCASSLGLAGVNIQYFGAGTRLSVL.

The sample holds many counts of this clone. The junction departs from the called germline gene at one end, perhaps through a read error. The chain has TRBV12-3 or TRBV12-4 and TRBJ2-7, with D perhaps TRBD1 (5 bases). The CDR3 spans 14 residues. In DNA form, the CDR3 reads TGTGCCAGCAGCTCCGACAGATTCTCCGACGAGCAGTACTTC. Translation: CASSSDRFSDEQYF.

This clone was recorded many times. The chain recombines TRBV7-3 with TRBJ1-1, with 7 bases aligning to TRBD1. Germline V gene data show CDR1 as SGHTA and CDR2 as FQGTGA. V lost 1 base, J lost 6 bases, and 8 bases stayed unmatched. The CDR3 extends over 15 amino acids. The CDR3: CASSLKASQGAEAFF. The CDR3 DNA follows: TGTGCCAGCAGCTTAAAGGCTTCCCAGGGGGCTGAAGCTTTCTTT.

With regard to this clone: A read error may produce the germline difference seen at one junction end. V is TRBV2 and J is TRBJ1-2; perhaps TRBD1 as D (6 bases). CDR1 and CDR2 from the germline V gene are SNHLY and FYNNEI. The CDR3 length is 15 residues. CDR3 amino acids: CDSRHMDSLYFGYTF. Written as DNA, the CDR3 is TGTGACAGCAGGCACATGGACAGTCTTTACTTTGGCTACACCTTC.

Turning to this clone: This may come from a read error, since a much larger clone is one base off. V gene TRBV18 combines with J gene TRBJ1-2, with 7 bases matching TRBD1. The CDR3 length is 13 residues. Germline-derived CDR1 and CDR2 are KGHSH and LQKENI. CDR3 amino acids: CASAPTGWLGYTF. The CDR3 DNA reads TGTGCCAGCGCACCGACAGGGTGGCTAGGCTACACCTTC. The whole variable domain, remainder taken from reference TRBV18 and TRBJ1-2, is NAGVMQNPRHLVRRRGQEARLRCSPMKGHSHVYWYRQLPEEGLKFMVYLQKENIIDESGMPKERFSAEFPKEGPSILRIQQVVRGDSAAYFCASAPTGWLGYTFGSGTRLTVV.

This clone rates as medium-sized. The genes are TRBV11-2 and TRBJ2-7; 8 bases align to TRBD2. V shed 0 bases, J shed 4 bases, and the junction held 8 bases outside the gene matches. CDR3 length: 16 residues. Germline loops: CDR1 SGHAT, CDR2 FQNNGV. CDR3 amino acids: CASSLERRAGVYEQYF. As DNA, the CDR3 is TGTGCCAGCAGCTTAGAAAGGCGAGCGGGAGTGTACGAGCAGTACTTC.

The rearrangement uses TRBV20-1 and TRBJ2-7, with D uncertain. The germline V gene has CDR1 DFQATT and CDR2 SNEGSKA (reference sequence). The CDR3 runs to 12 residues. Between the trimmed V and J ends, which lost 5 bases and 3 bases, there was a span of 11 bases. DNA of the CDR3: TGCAGTGCTCGCCAGAATTACTACGAGCAGTACTTC. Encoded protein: CSARQNYYEQYF.

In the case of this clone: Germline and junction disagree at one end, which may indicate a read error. The CDR3: CASSPGQGQSTDTQYF. The CDR3 bases are TGCGCCAGCAGCCCGGGACAGGGACAGTCCACAGATACACAGTATTTT. This chain connects TRBV5-1 to TRBJ2-3; 9 bases align to TRBD1. Germline lookup yields CDR1 SGHRS and CDR2 YFSETQ. The CDR3 runs 16 residues.

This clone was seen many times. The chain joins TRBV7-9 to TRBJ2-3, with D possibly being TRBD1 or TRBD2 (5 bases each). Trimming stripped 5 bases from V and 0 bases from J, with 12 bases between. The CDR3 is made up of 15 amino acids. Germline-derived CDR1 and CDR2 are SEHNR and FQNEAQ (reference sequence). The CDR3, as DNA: TGTGCCAGCAGCACCGGCCGGGACAGCACAGATACGCAGTATTTT. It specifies CASSTGRDSTDTQYF.